This entry concerns a single T cell receptor beta chain. These data are taken from a study of glioma-infiltrating T cells after dendritic cell vaccination. Assay: immunoSEQ multiplex PCR; the TCRdb copy retains only in-frame clones and omits some. The sample lists 90,000 to 140,000 clones; around 90% were seen once. The time point here: after dendritic cell vaccination, including at tumor progression/relapse. Germline V gene data show CDR1 as LNHDA and CDR2 as SQIVND (reference sequence). The CDR3 consists of 13 residues. Trimming removed 5 bases from V and 6 bases from J, with 13 bases in between. The source was blood, collected after dendritic cell vaccination. This rearrangement joins TRBV19 to TRBJ1-1; no clear D. This sequence was found in a human donor with glioblastoma. The CDR3 coding sequence is TGTGCCAGTAGTTTAGCGGTCGAGCCTGAAGCTTTCTTT. This translates into CASSLAVEPEAFF. Together with reference TRBV19 and TRBJ1-1, the CDR3 gives the full variable domain: DGGITQSPKYLFRKEGQNVTLSCEQNLNHDAMYWYRQDPGQGLRLIYYSQIVNDFQKGDIAEGYSVSREKKESFPLTVTSAQKNPTAFYLCASSLAVEPEAFFGQGTRLTVV.